The 7 T cell receptor beta chains presented below share a single source sample, sequenced in a study of blood T cells in healthy people across ages. PCR was performed a second time for 7 to 11 cycles using a sample-barcoded 5' primer and a J-beta primer mix. TCRdb recomputed calls from the 5' RACE reads with MiXCR, one row per CDR3 protein. The sample holds 750,000 or so distinct CDR3 sequences, just under 25% seen once. The same specimen was also included in a second study, on T cells of mothers and their children.

Sequencing input: blood. These receptors originate from a boy aged 10-17 years in good health.

In this sample, this clonotype turned up once. This chain links TRBV29-1 with TRBJ1-1, with D possibly matching TRBD1 (6 bases). Germline V CDR1 and CDR2: SQVTM, ANQGSEA. The CDR3 spans 13 residues. V lost 6 bases and J 7 bases, leaving 18 bases between the germline ends. CDR3 in DNA: TGCAGCGTGGGGAGAACAGGGAAAGGTGAAGCTTTCTTT. It is translated as CSVGRTGKGEAFF.

This clonotype was detected a few times. This chain connects TRBV13 to TRBJ1-4; 9 nucleotides align to TRBD1. Trimming at V came to 4 bases and at J to 8 bases, leaving 5 bases not matched to a gene. Germline CDR1 reads PRHDT; CDR2 reads FYEKMQ (reference sequence). The CDR3 is 14 residues long. The CDR3 DNA is TGTGCCAGCAGCTCGGGACAGGGTTGGGAAAAACTGTTTTTT. It translates to CASSSGQGWEKLFF.

This chain uses TRBV7-3 with TRBJ2-7; TRBD1 is a possible D gene (6 bases). The V gene lost 1 base and the J gene lost 9 bases, with 13 bases spanning the gap. CDR3 length: 13 residues. In germline, CDR1 is SGHTA, CDR2 FQGTGA. The CDR3, as DNA: TGTGCCAGCAGCTTAAACGTGGACAGCTCGCAGTACTTC. The encoded protein is CASSLNVDSSQYF.

This clonotype was observed a few times. This chain links TRBV7-9 with TRBJ1-4; D not certain. Germline CDR1 is SEHNR and CDR2 is FQNEAQ (reference sequence). Trimming removed 6 bases from V and 3 bases from J, with 11 bases in between. There are 14 residues in the CDR3. The CDR3 loop reads CASSPLRSNEKLFF. The DNA of the CDR3 is TGTGCCAGCAGTCCGTTGAGGTCTAATGAAAAACTGTTTTTT.

This clonotype was detected ten times or more. The genes are TRBV12-3 or TRBV12-4 and TRBJ2-5; no definite D call. This CDR3 is 13 amino acids long. V was trimmed by 7 bases and J by 1 base, leaving 10 bases between them. The CDR3: CASTGGAQETQYF. The CDR3 DNA is TGTGCCAGCACGGGCGGCGCCCAAGAGACCCAGTACTTC.

This clonotype was counted a few times. J is TRBJ1-5 and V is TRBV4-3; D might be TRBD1 (6 bases). Germline CDR1 is LGHNA and CDR2 is YSLEER. The CDR3 covers 14 residues. With 2 bases removed from V and 2 bases from J, the gap between germline ends came to 7 bases. DNA of the CDR3: TGCGCCAGCAGCCAAAACAGGGGCAATCAGCCCCAGCATTTT. This encodes CASSQNRGNQPQHF.

There are a few counts of this clonotype. The genes are TRBV6-1 and TRBJ2-5; 13 bases map to TRBD2. TRBJ2-7 explains the end of the DNA better; the J call may be wrong. Per the germline V gene, CDR1 is MNHNS and CDR2 is SASEGT. This CDR3 spans 16 amino acids. The CDR3 region is CASTLSGGLAGSEQYF. The CDR3 DNA reads TGTGCCAGCACCCTAAGTGGGGGACTAGCGGGATCCGAGCAGTACTTC.